The source of this TCR beta chain is a study of blood T cell repertoires in COVID-19. Germline values: CDR1 LGHNA, CDR2 YNFKEQ. The CDR3 covers 14 residues. The V end was cut by 3 bases, the J end by 10 bases, with 19 bases between. The assay was immunoSEQ multiplex PCR, and TCRdb's table has in-frame clones only and misses some. The table shows over 250,000 clones, with 85% occurring only once. The sequenced material came from peripheral blood. The V gene is TRBV4-2, the J gene TRBJ2-7; possible D gene TRBD2, 5 bases. This TCR was recovered from a human donor in a cohort sampled during active COVID-19. The CDR3 region has the DNA TGTGCCAGCAGCCAGGAGCTAGCCGCTGTTCGTCAGTACTTC. It yields the protein CASSQELAAVRQYF.